The following is a TCR beta chain sequence with its context. Germline-derived CDR1 and CDR2 are LNHDA and SQIVND (reference sequence). Trimming at V came to 9 bases and at J to 0 bases, leaving 8 bases not matched to a gene. This CDR3 has 15 amino acids. This entry comes from a study of blood T cell repertoires in COVID-19. Study overall: Sources were T cells, B-cell-depleted T cells, or PBMCs; the material itself was cDNA or gDNA.

In the authors' workflow: How many nucleated cells were present was estimated from reference gene primer amplification. The data were produced by immunoSEQ multiplex PCR, yet TCRdb's version contains in-frame clones alone and is incomplete. That table supplies the V and J calls and clone size; D and trimming were determined from the DNA. The sample carries around 260,000 clones, about 87% recorded once. This receptor was identified in a man between 60 and 70 years old who had recovered from COVID-19. The sample comprised peripheral blood. The rearrangement uses TRBV19 and TRBJ1-5; TRBD1 matches 7 bases. CDR3 sequence reads: CASLPGQVSNQPQHF. As DNA, the CDR3 is TGTGCCAGCCTACCCGGACAGGTTAGCAATCAGCCCCAGCATTTT.